These T cell receptor beta chains were read from a single sample in a study of cytomegalovirus exposure and HLA in healthy donors. Sequencing was performed with immunoSEQ multiplex PCR; in TCRdb, only in-frame clones are kept and a portion is missing. Of 200,000 to 250,000 clones in the sample, about 77% were seen once. Sequenced material: PBMCs. Every receptor here comes from a boy between 10 and 17 years old in good health and CMV-seronegative. The CDR3 runs from the conserved cysteine through the conserved F or W.

J gene,V gene,CDR3 protein
TRBJ2-6,TRBV5-1,CASSLVRGQGIPGANVLTF
TRBJ2-7,TRBV5-1,CASSSSGATAYEQYF
TRBJ1-6,TRBV4-1,CASGAGGARGNSPLHF
TRBJ2-6,TRBV5-4,CASSSGETRANVLTF
TRBJ2-4,TRBV5-4,CASSLGPTGEVKNIQYF
TRBJ1-5,TRBV28,CASSLTTSNQPQHF
TRBJ2-7,TRBV27,CASSSDSPGEAGGFAYEQYF
TRBJ1-1,TRBV19,CASRGLNTEAFF
TRBJ1-4,TRBV5-8,CASSLGFGTVNEKLFF
TRBJ2-3,TRBV6-6,CASNQGERTQYF
TRBJ1-2,TRBV11-2,CASSSWTDSNYGYTF
TRBJ1-3,TRBV10-3,CASGGHSGNTIYF
TRBJ1-2,TRBV9,CASSVGQGAGGYTF
TRBJ1-1,TRBV6-6,CASSLSGGGTEAFF
TRBJ2-1,TRBV4-1,CASSQAPAGAFNEQFF
TRBJ2-7,TRBV5-4,CASSLEEVYEQYF
TRBJ2-5,TRBV11-3,CASSADTDQETQYF
TRBJ2-3,TRBV5-1,CASSLDPGRGRETDTQYF
TRBJ2-4,TRBV30,CAWTSGLFLAKNIQYF
TRBJ1-2,TRBV25-1,CASSDPRESRGSDYGYTF
TRBJ2-7,TRBV7-2,CASSFGGAGLVEQYF
TRBJ2-5,TRBV7-9,CASSQGARQETQYF
TRBJ2-2,TRBV5-1,CASSSIGSADGELFF
TRBJ2-7,TRBV30,CAWSSGTLLGYEQYF
TRBJ2-5,TRBV4-2,CASSQVLAERETQYF
TRBJ1-1,TRBV27,CAGSLRMGDTEAFF
TRBJ1-2,TRBV10-3,CAIGSPTICGYTF
TRBJ1-2,TRBV11-3,CASSLRTRRDYGYTF
TRBJ2-5,TRBV7-2,CASSPDFQETQYF
TRBJ2-7,TRBV4-2,CASSNLFAGPEQYF
TRBJ2-4,TRBV19,CASSPTGVPNIQYF
TRBJ2-1,TRBV5-4,CASSGDPGQGYNEQFF
TRBJ1-2,TRBV7-9,CASSLADRTGDYGYTF
TRBJ1-4,TRBV27,CASRKLGTPNRIGLFF
TRBJ2-7,TRBV13,CASSTGQGLEQYF
TRBJ1-2,TRBV11-1,CASSLALTDTYGYTF
TRBJ1-1,TRBV13,CASSPIRWEESTEAFF
TRBJ1-6,TRBV10-3,CAISDGTALGGSPLHF
TRBJ1-1,TRBV5-6,CASSLTRPARGAAFF